One and the same sample provided the 26 T cell receptor beta chains below, sequenced in a study of cytomegalovirus exposure and HLA in healthy donors. Vbeta (60) and Jbeta (13) primers were used in the PCR. Libraries were prepared by immunoSEQ multiplex PCR; TCRdb keeps only in-frame clonotypes and omits some of them. The sample has under 200,000 clones; roughly 82% are singletons. What was sequenced was PBMCs. These receptors all come from a girl aged 10 to 17 in good health and CMV-seropositive.

The J gene is TRBJ2-5, the V gene TRBV27, with a tentative D call TRBD1 (5 bases). The CDR3 is 12 residues long. Trimming removed 7 bases at V and 4 bases at J, with 10 bases between. Germline CDR1 and CDR2: MNHEY and SMNVEV (reference sequence). DNA for the CDR3: TGTGCCAGCATCTTGGGGCTAGAGACCCAGTACTTC. This sequence encodes CASILGLETQYF.

The chain links TRBV5-4 to TRBJ2-1, with a tentative D call TRBD2 (5 bases). Germline CDR1 reads SGHNT; CDR2 reads YYREEE (reference sequence). With 2 bases removed from V and 4 bases from J, the gap between germline ends came to 10 bases. This CDR3 has 14 amino acids. CDR3 in DNA: TGTGCCAGCAGCTTCTTTAGGACTTACAATGAGCAGTTCTTC. Amino acids: CASSFFRTYNEQFF.

V is TRBV19 and J is TRBJ1-2, with a possible D match to TRBD1 (6 bases). Germline V gene lookup returns CDR1 LNHDA and CDR2 SQIVND (reference sequence). The CDR3 runs 15 residues. V was trimmed by 3 bases and J by 7 bases, leaving 18 bases between them. The CDR3 DNA is TGTGCCAGTAGTATCCTGTCAGGGGTAACGGGTGGCTACACCTTC. It codes for CASSILSGVTGGYTF.

CDR3 loop: CASSLDPGENTEAFF. In DNA form, the CDR3 reads TGTGCCAGCAGCTTAGACCCAGGGGAGAACACTGAAGCTTTCTTT. This chain connects TRBV7-6 to TRBJ1-1; maybe TRBD1 (6 bases). CDR1 SGHVS and CDR2 FNYEAQ come from the germline V gene. V was cut by 1 base and J by 1 base, with 10 bases left in between. This CDR3 is built from 15 residues.

CDR3 in amino acids: CASSFRDRRAPGDYGYTF. The CDR3, as DNA: TGTGCCAGCAGTTTTCGGGACAGACGAGCACCCGGGGATTATGGCTACACCTTC. The V gene is TRBV27, the J gene TRBJ1-2; 7 bases agree with TRBD1. In germline, CDR1 is MNHEY, CDR2 SMNVEV (reference sequence). V shed 3 bases and J 5 bases; nucleotides not matched to a gene: 18. This CDR3 spans 18 amino acids.

This clone has only one observation. The rearrangement uses TRBV27 and TRBJ2-3, with 10 bases lining up with TRBD2. Trimming cost V 5 bases and J 3 bases; bases outside gene matches: 8. The CDR3 is 16 residues long. Germline V gene lookup returns CDR1 MNHEY and CDR2 SMNVEV (reference sequence). For the CDR3, the DNA is TGTGCCAGCAGTCAAGAGCGGGGGGGCCCTACAGATACGCAGTATTTT. It codes for CASSQERGGPTDTQYF.

The genes are TRBV7-8 and TRBJ2-7; D remains ambiguous. CDR3 length equals 15 residues. The germline V and J ends were trimmed by 1 base and 1 base, with 11 bases remaining between them. Germline CDR1 and CDR2: SGHVS and FQNEAQ. DNA for the CDR3: TGTGCCAGCAGCTTAGGAGGCTCAGCTTCCTACGAGCAGTACTTC. Its translation: CASSLGGSASYEQYF. The complete variable domain, with remaining parts taken from reference TRBV7-8 and TRBJ2-7, reads GAGVSQSPRYKVAKRGQDVALRCDPISGHVSLFWYQQALGQGPEFLTYFQNEAQLDKSGLPSDRFFAERPEGSVSTLKIQRTQQEDSAVYLCASSLGGSASYEQYFGPGTRLTVT.

The rearrangement joins TRBV2 to TRBJ2-7; D perhaps matches TRBD1 (7 bases). With 6 bases removed from V and 8 bases from J, the gap between germline ends came to 23 bases. Germline loops: CDR1 SNHLY, CDR2 FYNNEI. The CDR3 contains 15 residues. The CDR3 bases are TGTGCCAGCAGGAAGGAGGGACAGCACTTGCCCCAGCAGTACTTC. Its protein is CASRKEGQHLPQQYF.

The chain carries TRBV2 and TRBJ1-1; no firm D call. Germline-derived CDR1 and CDR2 are SNHLY and FYNNEI. The CDR3 runs 14 residues. V dropped 7 bases and J dropped 2 bases, with 14 bases sitting between them. The CDR3 nucleotides read TGTGCCAGCAAGGAGGGTCAGGCAAACACTGAAGCTTTCTTT. Translating gives CASKEGQANTEAFF.

The V and J genes are TRBV6-1 and TRBJ2-7; 10 nucleotides match TRBD1. The V gene's germline CDR1 is MNHNS and CDR2 SASEGT. CDR3 length equals 15 residues. J lost 5 bases, V lost 3 bases, and 7 bases had no gene match. CDR3 loop: CASSEAGTGAHEQYF. The CDR3 DNA sequence: TGTGCCAGCAGTGAGGCCGGGACAGGGGCCCACGAGCAGTACTTC.

J is TRBJ2-7 and V is TRBV5-1; 12 bases align to TRBD1. The CDR3 has 14 amino acids. The V gene's germline CDR1 is SGHRS and CDR2 YFSETQ. The V gene end was trimmed by 4 bases and the J gene end by 5 bases; junction bases not matched to a gene: 4. CDR3 nucleotide sequence: TGCGCCAGCAGCACCGGGACAGGGGGCGACGAGCAGTACTTC. Its protein product is CASSTGTGGDEQYF.

The rearrangement joins TRBV28 to TRBJ1-1, with D hard to call. Germline V lookup: CDR1 MDHEN, CDR2 SYDVKM. The CDR3 is 13 amino acids. Between the trimmed V and J ends, which lost 3 bases and 10 bases, there was a span of 15 bases. The CDR3 spells CASSFGLGRRAFF. In nucleotides, the CDR3 is TGTGCCAGCAGTTTCGGTTTGGGCCGCCGAGCTTTCTTT.

CDR3 loop: CASSMGRERFGDEQFF. DNA of the CDR3: TGTGCCAGTAGTATGGGGCGGGAGAGGTTTGGCGATGAGCAGTTCTTC. The chain uses TRBV19 and TRBJ2-1, with 7 bases matching TRBD2. CDR1 and CDR2 from the germline V gene are LNHDA and SQIVND (reference sequence). The V segment lost 3 bases and the J segment 8 bases; nucleotides outside the gene matches: 13. The CDR3 contains 16 residues.

V gene TRBV2 combines with J gene TRBJ1-3, with D perhaps TRBD1 (6 bases). Trimming pared 5 bases from V and 2 bases from J, leaving 10 bases between. The germline V gene encodes CDR1 SNHLY and CDR2 FYNNEI. This CDR3 has 14 residues. CDR3 region: CASSNDRTGNTIYF. The DNA for the CDR3 is TGTGCCAGCAGTAACGACAGGACTGGAAACACCATATATTTT.

The CDR3 region is CASSSGTGGIGGELFF. CDR3 DNA: TGTGCCAGCAGTTCCGGGACAGGGGGAATTGGCGGGGAGCTGTTTTTT. J is TRBJ2-2 and V is TRBV6-5; 11 bases line up with TRBD1. The trim removed 4 bases at V and 7 bases at J, leaving 8 bases unmatched. CDR1 MNHEY and CDR2 SVGAGI come from the germline V gene. CDR3 length: 16 amino acids.

The chain has TRBV29-1 and TRBJ1-1; D remains ambiguous. This CDR3 comprises 9 residues. With 7 bases removed from V and 14 bases from J, the gap between germline ends came to 14 bases. Germline loops: CDR1 SQVTM, CDR2 ANQGSEA. In DNA, the CDR3 is TGCAGCGCCCCGAAAAGGAGGTTCTTT. Its protein product is CSAPKRRFF.

The CDR3 nucleotides read TGTGCCAGCAGCATAGACAGGTCGAGGTCCTACAATGAGCAGTTCTTC. Its protein product is CASSIDRSRSYNEQFF. The V and J genes are TRBV7-2 and TRBJ2-1, with a possible D match to TRBD1 (6 bases). Trimming stripped 5 bases from V and 1 base from J, with 15 bases between. Per germline, CDR1 SGHTA and CDR2 FQGNSA. The CDR3 loop spans 16 amino acids.

The chain carries TRBV6-1 and TRBJ2-5; 13 bases align to TRBD2. This CDR3 has 17 amino acids. J was trimmed by 5 bases and V by 3 bases; bases with no gene match: 9. Germline CDR1 reads MNHNS; CDR2 reads SASEGT. The CDR3 region has the DNA TGTGCCAGCAGTGACCCGGGACTAGCGGGATCTATCGAGACCCAGTACTTC. Protein: CASSDPGLAGSIETQYF.

V usage is TRBV2 and J usage is TRBJ1-5; D is unresolved. The germline V gene has CDR1 SNHLY and CDR2 FYNNEI. This CDR3 region has 13 residues. Deletions cut 6 bases from V and 1 base from J, with 7 bases between. CDR3 DNA: TGTGCCAGCAGGACTTTAAGCAATCAGCCCCAGCATTTT. Its protein product is CASRTLSNQPQHF. The complete variable domain, with remaining parts taken from reference TRBV2 and TRBJ1-5, reads EPEVTQTPSHQVTQMGQEVILRCVPISNHLYFYWYRQILGQKVEFLVSFYNNEISEKSEIFDDQFSVERPDGSNFTLKIRSTKLEDSAMYFCASRTLSNQPQHFGDGTRLSIL.

V usage is TRBV16 and J usage is TRBJ1-2; D uncertain. This CDR3 has 15 residues. Germline CDR1 KGHSY, CDR2 FQNENV. V was pared by 4 bases and J by 4 bases, with 16 bases between. This chain's CDR3 is CASSLTSPLSYGYTF. The CDR3 DNA reads TGTGCCAGCAGCCTAACTTCACCCTTATCCTATGGCTACACCTTC.

The J gene is TRBJ2-5, the V gene TRBV30; D gene ambiguous. The length of the CDR3 is 12 residues. Germline V gene data show CDR1 as GTSNPN and CDR2 as SVGIG (reference sequence). With 2 bases removed from V and 7 bases from J, the gap between germline ends came to 11 bases. As DNA, the CDR3 is TGTGCCTGGAGTCCCCGGTCGGGGACCCAGTACTTC. Translated, it gives CAWSPRSGTQYF.

V and J are TRBV10-2 and TRBJ1-1, with D possibly TRBD1 on 5 matching bases. CDR3 length equals 14 residues. Trimming removed 0 bases from V and 6 bases from J, with 11 bases in between. Germline V gives CDR1 WSHSY, CDR2 SAAADI. The CDR3 here is CASSESAGLPEAFF. CDR3 nucleotide sequence: TGCGCCAGCAGTGAGTCGGCAGGGTTGCCTGAAGCTTTCTTT.

The rearrangement links TRBV5-8 to TRBJ1-4, with TRBD1 matching over 10 bases. The CDR3 is made up of 16 amino acids. The junction had 8 bases not matched to a gene; V was cut back by 4 bases and J by 5 bases. CDR1 is SGHTS and CDR2 is YDEGEE in the germline V gene. The CDR3, as DNA: TGTGCCAGCAGCCTCGGGACAGGGGCAAGCAATGAAAAACTGTTTTTT. Residues: CASSLGTGASNEKLFF.

This clone was recorded once. The CDR3 here is CASSIGGPTQETQYF. CDR3 sequence (DNA): TGTGCCAGCAGCATAGGTGGGCCGACCCAAGAGACCCAGTACTTC. This chain uses TRBV7-9 with TRBJ2-5; D gene ambiguous. Trimming took 5 bases from V and 1 from J, leaving 14 bases between them. Germline CDR1 reads SEHNR; CDR2 reads FQNEAQ (reference sequence). The CDR3 length is 15 residues.

The J gene is TRBJ1-3, the V gene TRBV25-1; 9 positions match TRBD1. V lost 5 bases, J lost 7 bases, and 9 bases stayed unmatched. Germline CDR1 and CDR2: MGHDK and SYGVNS. The CDR3 extends over 15 amino acids. The CDR3 protein is CASSNTGGYSNTIYF. The CDR3 DNA sequence: TGTGCCAGCAGTAATACAGGGGGCTATAGTAACACCATATATTTT.

The gene calls are TRBV30 and TRBJ2-4, with 9 bases fitting TRBD1. V lost 6 bases and J lost 15; bases outside the gene matches: 12. CDR3 size: 12 residues. CDR1 GTSNPN and CDR2 SVGIG come from the germline V gene (reference sequence). The CDR3: CACYRTGETPYF. CDR3 coding DNA: TGTGCCTGCTATAGGACAGGGGAAACTCCGTACTTC.